This is a list of T cell receptor beta chains from one sample in a study of cytomegalovirus exposure and HLA in healthy donors. The assay was immunoSEQ multiplex PCR, and TCRdb's table has in-frame clones only and misses some. This table has around 200,000 clones, about three quarters appearing once. The material sequenced was PBMCs. The receptors derive from a man in his forties in good health and CMV-seronegative. The CDR3 runs from the conserved cysteine through the conserved F or W. The D gene is left open where the match is weak. Clone size, where shown, is once, few, many, or a class for clones that have expanded.

>.|TRBD1|TRBV4-3|TRBJ2-1
TGCGCCAGCAGCCAAGATCCTGTGGGACAGGGCTACAATGAGCAGTTCTTC
CASSQDPVGQGYNEQFF
>.|TRBD1|TRBV7-2|TRBJ1-2
TGTGCCAGCAGCACACCACAGGGGGCATGGGGCTACACCTTC
CASSTPQGAWGYTF
>.|TRBD1|TRBV2|TRBJ1-2
TGTGCCAGCAGTGACGGGCAGGGGGCAATAGGCTACACCTTC
CASSDGQGAIGYTF
>.|.|TRBV5-1|TRBJ2-1
TGCGCCAGCAGCCTGGGGGCGGAGGACAATGAGCAGTTCTTC
CASSLGAEDNEQFF
>once|.|TRBV6-1|TRBJ2-5
TGTGCCAGCAGCTTCCAAGAGACCCAGTACTTC
CASSFQETQYF
>.|TRBD2|TRBV9|TRBJ2-1
TGTGCCAGCAGCTTCCGTCCGGGGGGAGGTAATGAGCAGTTCTTC
CASSFRPGGGNEQFF
>.|TRBD1|TRBV5-1|TRBJ2-1
TGCGCCAGCAGGGGAACAGGGGCGAATTTTAGCTCCTACAATGAGCAGTTCTTC
CASRGTGANFSSYNEQFF
>.|TRBD2|TRBV28|TRBJ2-7
TGTGCCAGCAGTAGCCTTAGCGGGAGGGCTAACGAGCAGTACTTC
CASSSLSGRANEQYF
>once|.|TRBV7-3|TRBJ1-1
TGTGCCAGCAGCTTAGAAGCCATGAACACTGAAGCTTTCTTT
CASSLEAMNTEAFF
>.|TRBD1|TRBV2|TRBJ1-5
TGTGCCAGCAGTGGGGGGACAGGTTTCAATCAGCCCCAGCATTTT
CASSGGTGFNQPQHF
>few|.|TRBV5-1|TRBJ1-6
TGCGCCAGCAGCTTGGACGGACAACCAAATTCACCCCTCCACTTT
CASSLDGQPNSPLHF
>.|TRBD2|TRBV5-1|TRBJ2-7
TGCGCCAGCAGCTTGGCTAGCGGGACCTCCCTCTCCCACGAGCAGTACTTC
CASSLASGTSLSHEQYF
>.|.|TRBV18|TRBJ1-1
TGTGCCAGCTCCCTCTCTAAAGAAACTGAAGCTTTCTTT
CASSLSKETEAFF
>.|.|TRBV5-8|TRBJ2-7
TGTGCCAGCAGCTTCCTGGGGGGATCCTACGAGCAGTACTTC
CASSFLGGSYEQYF
>.|TRBD1|TRBV9|TRBJ1-4
TGTGCCAGCAGCTCACCCGGGACAGGGATTGAAAAACTGTTTTTT
CASSSPGTGIEKLFF
>.|TRBD1|TRBV5-6|TRBJ2-5
TGTGCCAGCAGCTCAGGACAGGGGCGAGGGGAGACCCAGTACTTC
CASSSGQGRGETQYF
>.|.|TRBV14|TRBJ2-1
TGTGCCAGCAGCCAAGTGCCAGGCCTCTTCAATGAGCAGTTCTTC
CASSQVPGLFNEQFF
>.|TRBD1|TRBV30|TRBJ2-2
TGTGCCTGGAGTCGGGGACAGGTGACCGGGGAGCTGTTTTTT
CAWSRGQVTGELFF
>few|.|TRBV28|TRBJ1-2
TGTGCCAGCAGTCTCCGGACAGCCGTCTCAGGGGGCTACACCTTC
CASSLRTAVSGGYTF
>.|.|TRBV7-3|TRBJ2-5
TGTGCCAGCAGCCCCGGGTCCCTCGAGACCCAGTACTTC
CASSPGSLETQYF
>.|TRBD1|TRBV28|TRBJ2-1
TGTGCCAGCAGCACAGGGGCCAATGAGCAGTTCTTC
CASSTGANEQFF
>.|.|TRBV4-1|TRBJ1-3
TGCGCCAGCAGCCAAGAGGGGGGGAGGCAAAACACCATATATTTT
CASSQEGGRQNTIYF
>.|.|TRBV5-6|TRBJ1-5
TGTGCCAGCAGCCGAGGGAGCACTTATAGCAATCAGCCCCAGCATTTT
CASSRGSTYSNQPQHF
>.|.|TRBV7-9|TRBJ2-1
TGTGCCAGCTTCGGGGTGGGAGCGGATGAGCAGTTCTTC
CASFGVGADEQFF
>.|TRBD1|TRBV6-1|TRBJ2-7
TGTGCCAGCAGTTGGGGGACAGGGGCGGACGAGCAGTACTTC
CASSWGTGADEQYF
>.|.|TRBV7-3|TRBJ2-1
TGTGCCAGCAGCTTTCCCGGTGGGGCTCAGTTCTTC
CASSFPGGAQFF
>.|TRBD1|TRBV5-1|TRBJ2-1
TGCGCCAGCAGCTTGAGGACAGGGGGAATCAATGAGCAGTTCTTC
CASSLRTGGINEQFF
>.|.|TRBV25-1|TRBJ2-7
TGTGCCAGCAGTGAATGGCCAGACAAGTACGAGCAGTACTTC
CASSEWPDKYEQYF
>.|TRBD1|TRBV27|TRBJ2-7
TGTGCCAGCAGCCTTGTTTATAGACAGGGCAGAGCCTACGAGCAGTACTTC
CASSLVYRQGRAYEQYF
>.|TRBD1|TRBV5-6|TRBJ1-6
TGTGCCAGCAGCTTGGAGGGACAGGGGAATTCACCCCTCCACTTT
CASSLEGQGNSPLHF
>once|.|TRBV5-1|TRBJ2-7
TGCGCCAGCAACTGGGAGGACTCCTACGAGCAGTACTTC
CASNWEDSYEQYF
>.|.|TRBV7-9|TRBJ2-5
TGTGCCAGCAGCTTAGCGGGGGCCACCGGGGGGGAGACCCAGTACTTC
CASSLAGATGGETQYF
>.|TRBD2|TRBV2|TRBJ2-1
TGTGCCAGCAGTCTCCCGGGACTAGTGAATCTCAATGAGCAGTTCTTC
CASSLPGLVNLNEQFF
>few|.|TRBV6-1|TRBJ2-3
TGTGCCAGCAGTGGATTGGCGGGTCGGCCAGATACGCAGTATTTT
CASSGLAGRPDTQYF
>once|TRBD2|TRBV19|TRBJ2-7
TGTGCCAGTAGTATAGCGGGAGGGACCCACGAGCAGTACTTC
CASSIAGGTHEQYF
>.|TRBD1|TRBV7-2|TRBJ2-7
TGTGCCAGCAGCCCGGACAGGGCCAACTACGAGCAGTACTTC
CASSPDRANYEQYF
>.|.|TRBV7-9|TRBJ2-1
TGTGCCAGCAGCGACCCCGACAACTCCTACAATGAGCAGTTCTTC
CASSDPDNSYNEQFF
>.|TRBD2|TRBV2|TRBJ2-1
TGTGCCAGCAGTGAAGCACGAAGCGGGGATTACAATGAGCAGTTCTTC
CASSEARSGDYNEQFF
>few|.|TRBV18|TRBJ1-5
TGTGCCAGCTCCCGAGGACAGCTCGCCAATCAGCCCCAGCATTTT
CASSRGQLANQPQHF
>.|.|TRBV28|TRBJ1-6
TGTGCCAGCAGCCTCGGAGCAGGGTCGAGCTCACCCCTCCACTTT
CASSLGAGSSSPLHF
>.|.|TRBV6-1|TRBJ2-2
TGTGCCAGCAGTGAAAGTTTACAGGGACCGCTCTCCGGGGAGCTGTTTTTT
CASSESLQGPLSGELFF
>.|.|TRBV10-2|TRBJ1-4
TGCGCCAGCAGTGAGAGGTTCGGGAGCCCTAATGAAAAACTGTTTTTT
CASSERFGSPNEKLFF
>.|.|TRBV12-5|TRBJ1-1
TGTGCTAGTGGTTTGGGGGAGGGTACAGAAGCTTTCTTT
CASGLGEGTEAFF
>few|.|TRBV2|TRBJ2-7
TGTGCCAGTGATACCAGACGGGGGGCAGCAAACGAGCAGTACTTC
CASDTRRGAANEQYF
>.|.|TRBV6-6|TRBJ2-7
TGTGCCAGCGGGTCGAGGGGACTGGAACCCACCTACGAGCAGTACTTC
CASGSRGLEPTYEQYF
>.|.|TRBV5-1|TRBJ1-2
TGCGCCAGCAGCTTGGATACGACAGCCTATGGCTACACCTTC
CASSLDTTAYGYTF
>few|TRBD2|TRBV27|TRBJ2-5
TGTGCCAGCAGTTTATCATCAGCCGGGGGAGGGCCATTCCAAGAGACCCAGTACTTC
CASSLSSAGGGPFQETQYF
>.|TRBD2|TRBV27|TRBJ2-7
TGTGCCAGCAGTAGACGGCTAGCGGGGGTACTCTACGAGCAGTACTTC
CASSRRLAGVLYEQYF
>.|TRBD2|TRBV15|TRBJ2-3
TGTGCCACCAGCAGAGAACTAGCGGGAGAGCACACGCAGTATTTT
CATSRELAGEHTQYF
>.|TRBD2|TRBV9|TRBJ2-1
TGTGCCAGCAGCGTAGCTCTGGCGGGAGCCCTCTACAATGAGCAGTTCTTC
CASSVALAGALYNEQFF
>.|.|TRBV6-4|TRBJ1-6
TGTGCCAGCAGACTAGGGGGACGGGATTCACCCCTCCACTTT
CASRLGGRDSPLHF
>.|TRBD2|TRBV19|TRBJ2-7
TGTGCCAGTAGTGGGACGGCGGGAGGGCCTTTCTACGAGCAGTACTTC
CASSGTAGGPFYEQYF
>.|.|TRBV27|TRBJ1-6
TGTGCCAGCAGTGAGCGGCGGTCACCCCTCCACTTT
CASSERRSPLHF
>once|.|TRBV9|TRBJ1-5
TGTGCCAGCAGCATTTCTTATAGCAATCAGCCCCAGCATTTT
CASSISYSNQPQHF
>.|.|TRBV7-8|TRBJ1-5
TGTGCCAGCAGCCCAGCCGGCGGGCAGGGGCTTAAGCCCCAGCATTTT
CASSPAGGQGLKPQHF
>.|.|TRBV4-2|TRBJ2-1
TGTGCCAGCAGCCCGACTAGAGGTAGCACCTACAATGAGCAGTTCTTC
CASSPTRGSTYNEQFF
>.|.|TRBV13|TRBJ2-7
TGTGCCAGCAGCCCCCGAGGACTCTCCTACGAGCAGTACTTC
CASSPRGLSYEQYF